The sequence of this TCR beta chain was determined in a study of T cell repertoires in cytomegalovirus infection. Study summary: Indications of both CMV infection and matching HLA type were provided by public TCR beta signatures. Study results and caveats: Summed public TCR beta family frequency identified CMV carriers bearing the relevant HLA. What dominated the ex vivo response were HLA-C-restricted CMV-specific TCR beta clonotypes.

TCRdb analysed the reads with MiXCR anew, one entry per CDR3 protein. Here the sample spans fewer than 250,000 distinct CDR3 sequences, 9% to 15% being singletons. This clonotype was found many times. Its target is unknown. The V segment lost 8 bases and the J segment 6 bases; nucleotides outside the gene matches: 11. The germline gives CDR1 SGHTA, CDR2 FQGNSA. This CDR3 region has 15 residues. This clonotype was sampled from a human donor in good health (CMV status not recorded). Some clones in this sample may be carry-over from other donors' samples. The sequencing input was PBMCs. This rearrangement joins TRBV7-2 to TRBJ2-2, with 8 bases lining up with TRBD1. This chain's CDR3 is CASLPQLQGAGELFF. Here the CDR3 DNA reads TGTGCCAGCTTGCCCCAATTACAGGGGGCCGGGGAGCTGTTTTTT.